A single sample is the source of the 31 T cell receptor beta chains below, sequenced in a study of shared T cell receptors in the human thymus. Assay: immunoSEQ multiplex PCR; the TCRdb copy retains only in-frame clones and omits some. Here the sample spans hundreds of thousands of clones, 80% to 90% being singletons. The sample was also reused in another study, on human thymus T cells.

The material sequenced was thymocytes. The source of these receptors is a boy in the first two years of life with a congenital heart defect.

V and J are TRBV7-2 and TRBJ2-4; D gene uncertain. Germline V lookup: CDR1 SGHTA, CDR2 FQGNSA. The CDR3 loop spans 15 amino acids. Trimming cost V 0 bases and J 1 base, with 7 bases left between them. This CDR3 is CASSLAIGAKNIQYF. For the CDR3, the DNA is TGTGCCAGCAGCTTAGCTATCGGGGCCAAAAACATTCAGTACTTC.

The chain employs TRBV4-3 and TRBJ2-1; weak D call: TRBD1 (6 bases). CDR1 and CDR2 from the germline V gene are LGHNA and YSLEER. The V gene lost 2 bases and the J gene lost 10 bases, with 9 bases spanning the gap. The CDR3 extends over 12 amino acids. The CDR3, as DNA: TGCGCCAGCAGCCAACCAGGGGAAGAGCAGTTCTTC. This gives the protein CASSQPGEEQFF.

The chain joins TRBV29-1 to TRBJ2-1; 7 bases match TRBD1. Germline CDR1 and CDR2: SQVTM and ANQGSEA. Unmatched junction bases numbered 1, after V lost 4 bases and J lost 7 bases. This CDR3 is 11 amino acids long. CDR3 sequence (DNA): TGCAGCGTTGGCAGGGGGAATGAGCAGTTCTTC. Its translation: CSVGRGNEQFF.

V usage is TRBV5-1 and J usage is TRBJ2-7; TRBD1 matches 10 bases. Germline-derived CDR1 and CDR2 are SGHRS and YFSETQ. V gave up 6 bases and J gave up 2 bases; unmatched junction bases: 8. The length of the CDR3 is 15 residues. For the CDR3, the DNA is TGCGCCAGCACCCACTCGGGACAGGGGCCCTACGAGCAGTACTTC. Protein sequence: CASTHSGQGPYEQYF.

The chain couples TRBV27 to TRBJ2-7, with 13 bases fitting TRBD2. The germline V gene encodes CDR1 MNHEY and CDR2 SMNVEV (reference sequence). Trimming at V came to 7 bases and at J to 3 bases, leaving 3 bases not matched to a gene. The CDR3 has 14 amino acids. The CDR3 loop is CASIGTSGNYEQYF. CDR3 in DNA: TGTGCCAGCATAGGGACTAGCGGGAACTACGAGCAGTACTTC.

V gene TRBV7-9 combines with J gene TRBJ2-5, with 9 bases lining up with TRBD1. The length of the CDR3 is 15 residues. CDR1 is SEHNR, CDR2 FQNEAQ, per germline (reference sequence). With V trimmed by 5 bases and J by 5 bases, 9 bases remained unmatched. CDR3: CASSLWDREDETQYF. The CDR3 DNA reads TGTGCCAGCAGCCTTTGGGACAGGGAGGATGAGACCCAGTACTTC.

The gene calls are TRBV14 and TRBJ2-7; no definite D call. Germline lookup yields CDR1 SGHDN and CDR2 FVKESK. The germline V and J ends were trimmed by 4 bases and 1 base, with 11 bases remaining between them. The CDR3 covers 14 residues. The CDR3 DNA is TGTGCCAGCAGCCTGGCCAGATATTCCTACGAGCAGTACTTC. Translating it yields CASSLARYSYEQYF.

The chain has TRBV18 and TRBJ2-5, with a tentative D call TRBD1 (7 bases). The CDR3 length is 15 residues. V lost 5 bases, J lost 4 bases, and 17 bases lay in between. Germline CDR1 is KGHSH and CDR2 is LQKENI. Written as DNA, the CDR3 is TGTGCCAGCTCATCAACTTCAGGGGGAGGAGAGACCCAGTACTTC. Translated: CASSSTSGGGETQYF.

V and J are TRBV5-6 and TRBJ2-5; D unclear. V was shortened by 1 base and J by 4 bases, with 8 bases between the two germline ends. The CDR3 spans 13 residues. Per germline, CDR1 SGHDT and CDR2 YYEEEE. The CDR3 DNA is TGTGCCAGCAGCTTGAGTAGCCGAGAGACCCAGTACTTC. Translated, it gives CASSLSSRETQYF.

The CDR3 coding sequence is TGTGCCAGCAGCTCCGAGGACGAGCAGTACTTC. It specifies CASSSEDEQYF. The V gene is TRBV5-6, the J gene TRBJ2-7; D unclear. This CDR3 comprises 11 residues. V shed 3 bases and J shed 5 bases, with 6 bases lying between them. CDR1 and CDR2 from the germline V gene are SGHDT and YYEEEE.

The J gene is TRBJ2-1, the V gene TRBV6-6; 10 nucleotides agree with TRBD1. The CDR3 loop spans 16 amino acids. Per germline, CDR1 MNHNY and CDR2 SVGAGI (reference sequence). V gave up 2 bases and J gave up 4 bases; unmatched junction bases: 5. The CDR3 region is CASSYPGTGDYNEQFF. The DNA of the CDR3 is TGTGCCAGCAGTTACCCCGGGACAGGGGATTACAATGAGCAGTTCTTC.

This rearrangement joins TRBV30 to TRBJ2-1; 7 positions agree with TRBD2. The V and J ends lost 2 bases and 4 bases, in that order; junction bases with no gene match: 8. This CDR3 region has 15 residues. Germline V lookup: CDR1 GTSNPN, CDR2 SVGIG (reference sequence). CDR3 region: CAWSWPGGLYNEQFF. As DNA, the CDR3 is TGTGCCTGGAGTTGGCCCGGGGGGTTATACAATGAGCAGTTCTTC.

This chain uses TRBV18 with TRBJ1-4; D gene unclear. Trimming removed 1 base at V and 2 bases at J, with 8 bases between. The CDR3 loop spans 15 amino acids. Germline V gene lookup returns CDR1 KGHSH and CDR2 LQKENI. The CDR3 sequence: CASSPRNSTNEKLFF. DNA for the CDR3: TGTGCCAGCTCACCACGGAACAGCACTAATGAAAAACTGTTTTTT.

The rearrangement uses TRBV6-5 and TRBJ2-3; 8 bases agree with TRBD2. The CDR3 has 15 residues. Germline CDR1 and CDR2: MNHEY and SVGAGI. V trimming: 6 bases; J trimming: 2 bases; junction bases outside the gene matches: 7. In nucleotides, the CDR3 is TGTGCCAGCAGCGTTAGCGGGGCCTCCACAGATACGCAGTATTTT. It is translated as CASSVSGASTDTQYF.

This clone has a single count. V usage is TRBV13 and J usage is TRBJ2-5; weak D call: TRBD2 (5 bases). The CDR3 contains 14 residues. Germline CDR1 and CDR2: PRHDT and FYEKMQ (reference sequence). V was trimmed by 4 bases and J by 0 bases, leaving 9 bases between them. The CDR3, as DNA: TGTGCCAGCAGCTCGCCGGGAAACCAAGAGACCCAGTACTTC. It encodes CASSSPGNQETQYF.

This clone turned up a few times. This chain connects TRBV9 to TRBJ1-1, with D hard to call. Trimming pared 3 bases from V and 6 bases from J, leaving 18 bases between. The CDR3 is 15 amino acids. Per the germline V gene, CDR1 is SGDLS and CDR2 is YYNGEE. CDR3 nucleotide sequence: TGTGCCAGCAGCGCATCACAGTGGCAAAGCTCTGAAGCTTTCTTT. Residues: CASSASQWQSSEAFF.

The chain employs TRBV4-3 and TRBJ2-3, with 9 positions matching TRBD1. V gave up 1 base and J gave up 3 bases; unmatched junction bases: 11. The CDR3 spans 18 residues. Germline CDR1 reads LGHNA; CDR2 reads YSLEER. CDR3 DNA: TGCGCCAGCAGCCAAGCTAAGACAGGGGGAGGGAGTACAGATACGCAGTATTTT. The encoded protein is CASSQAKTGGGSTDTQYF.

J is TRBJ1-2 and V is TRBV4-3; D uncertain. Germline V lookup: CDR1 LGHNA, CDR2 YSLEER. V lost 1 base and J 2 bases, leaving 8 bases between the germline ends. This CDR3 contains 14 residues. CDR3 sequence (DNA): TGCGCCAGCAGCCAAGCGGGTAGCAACTATGGCTACACCTTC. Protein: CASSQAGSNYGYTF.

The V and J genes are TRBV5-1 and TRBJ2-3; 8 positions agree with TRBD1. The CDR3 has 13 amino acids. Trimming cost V 7 bases and J 13 bases; bases outside gene matches: 14. Germline CDR1 is SGHRS and CDR2 is YFSETQ. The chain's CDR3 is CASGIRPGQEEYF. CDR3 nucleotide sequence: TGCGCCAGCGGCATCAGACCGGGACAGGAAGAGTATTTT.

This clone has a single count. The chain joins TRBV7-9 to TRBJ2-7; D is undetermined. Per the germline V gene, CDR1 is SEHNR and CDR2 is FQNEAQ (reference sequence). Between the trimmed V and J ends, which lost 1 base and 0 bases, there was a span of 10 bases. This CDR3 spans 15 amino acids. The CDR3 here is CASSLVTADSYEQYF. As DNA, the CDR3 is TGTGCCAGCAGCTTAGTAACGGCGGACTCCTACGAGCAGTACTTC.

The chain has TRBV25-1 and TRBJ2-3; 10 positions match TRBD1. Germline V gene sequence: CDR1 MGHDK, CDR2 SYGVNS. V was clipped by 3 bases and J by 2 bases; unmatched bases: 8. The CDR3 is made up of 17 amino acids. DNA for the CDR3: TGTGCCAGCAGTGACCCAACGGACAGGGGGGACACAGATACGCAGTATTTT. Protein sequence: CASSDPTDRGDTDTQYF.

The chain uses TRBV7-8 and TRBJ1-6; 10 bases fit TRBD1. The junction had 2 bases not matched to a gene; V was cut back by 6 bases and J by 9 bases. The CDR3 consists of 13 residues. The germline V gene has CDR1 SGHVS and CDR2 FQNEAQ. CDR3 amino acids: CASRGQGGSPLHF. In DNA form, the CDR3 reads TGTGCCAGCAGAGGACAGGGGGGTTCACCCCTCCACTTT. The complete variable domain, with remaining parts taken from reference TRBV7-8 and TRBJ1-6, reads GAGVSQSPRYKVAKRGQDVALRCDPISGHVSLFWYQQALGQGPEFLTYFQNEAQLDKSGLPSDRFFAERPEGSVSTLKIQRTQQEDSAVYLCASRGQGGSPLHFGNGTRLTVT.

This chain joins TRBV7-9 and TRBJ1-2, with 12 bases that match TRBD1. Germline V lookup: CDR1 SEHNR, CDR2 FQNEAQ (reference sequence). The V segment lost 5 bases and the J segment 4 bases; nucleotides outside the gene matches: 17. The CDR3 is 19 residues long. Here the CDR3 reads CASSDRSGQGAPIGYGYTF. CDR3 sequence (DNA): TGTGCCAGCAGCGATAGGTCGGGACAGGGGGCGCCGATCGGCTATGGCTACACCTTC.

The chain joins TRBV4-1 to TRBJ2-3; 7 positions agree with TRBD2. V trimming: 0 bases; J trimming: 0 bases; junction bases outside the gene matches: 18. The CDR3 runs to 21 residues. Germline CDR1 and CDR2: MGHRA and YSYEKL. The CDR3: CASSQEGDRSEGTNSTDTQYF. The CDR3 bases are TGCGCCAGCAGCCAAGAAGGGGATAGGTCAGAGGGGACTAATAGCACAGATACGCAGTATTTT.

This chain joins TRBV9 and TRBJ2-7; D uncertain. Trimming took off 0 bases at V and 6 bases at J, with 7 bases between the two ends. The CDR3 contains 12 residues. Germline values: CDR1 SGDLS, CDR2 YYNGEE. CDR3 sequence: CASSVDTGEQYF. CDR3 DNA sequence: TGTGCCAGCAGCGTAGATACGGGCGAGCAGTACTTC. The full variable domain, in which reference TRBV9 and TRBJ2-7 provide the parts outside the CDR3, is DSGVTQTPKHLITATGQRVTLRCSPRSGDLSVYWYQQSLDQGLQFLIQYYNGEERAKGNILERFSAQQFPDLHSELNLSSLELGDSALYFCASSVDTGEQYFGPGTRLTVT.

This clone was seen a single time. The J gene is TRBJ2-7, the V gene TRBV7-2; 10 bases are a match to TRBD2. Germline lookup yields CDR1 SGHTA and CDR2 FQGNSA. The CDR3 is made up of 13 amino acids. V was pared by 5 bases and J by 7 bases, with 5 bases of the junction left unmatched. The CDR3 coding sequence is TGTGCCAGCAGCGCTAGCGGGGGTTGGGAGCAGTACTTC. Amino acid sequence: CASSASGGWEQYF. Full variable domain (remainder filled in from reference TRBV7-2 and TRBJ2-7): GAGVSQSPSNKVTEKGKDVELRCDPISGHTALYWYRQSLGQGLEFLIYFQGNSAPDKSGLPSDRFSAERTGGSVSTLTIQRTQQEDSAVYLCASSASGGWEQYFGPGTRLTVT.

This rearrangement joins TRBV27 to TRBJ2-3; 8 bases align to TRBD1. This CDR3 is 15 amino acids long. The V and J ends lost 3 bases and 0 bases, in that order; junction bases with no gene match: 2. Looked up from germline, CDR1 is MNHEY and CDR2 is SMNVEV (reference sequence). CDR3 sequence: CASSLDRASTDTQYF. The CDR3 bases are TGTGCCAGCAGTTTGGACAGGGCTAGCACAGATACGCAGTATTTT.

The V and J genes are TRBV19 and TRBJ1-4; the match to TRBD1 covers 7 bases. J gave up 8 bases and V 8 bases, and 5 bases lay outside the gene matches. CDR1 is LNHDA and CDR2 is SQIVND in the germline V gene (reference sequence). CDR3 length: 12 residues. DNA for the CDR3: TGTGCCAGTGGACAGGTGGGAGAAAAACTGTTTTTT. Translation: CASGQVGEKLFF.

This rearrangement joins TRBV5-1 to TRBJ2-7; a weak D match, TRBD1 (5 bases). From germline, CDR1 is SGHRS and CDR2 YFSETQ. V lost 0 bases and J 6 bases, leaving 13 bases between the germline ends. CDR3 length: 14 amino acids. The CDR3 protein is CASSLVAGLGEQYF. In DNA form, the CDR3 reads TGCGCCAGCAGCTTGGTCGCAGGGTTGGGCGAGCAGTACTTC.

The chain is built from TRBV27 and TRBJ2-1; 8 nucleotides line up with TRBD2. CDR1 is MNHEY and CDR2 is SMNVEV in the germline V gene (reference sequence). This CDR3 is built from 15 residues. J lost 8 bases, V lost 8 bases, and 14 bases had no gene match. CDR3 sequence reads: CASSRTSLIRDEQFF. The CDR3 coding sequence is TGTGCCAGCTCAAGGACTAGCCTAATTAGGGATGAGCAGTTCTTC.

This chain links TRBV11-2 with TRBJ2-4; D perhaps matches TRBD1 (6 bases). CDR3 length equals 19 residues. Per the germline V gene, CDR1 is SGHAT and CDR2 is FQNNGV. Trimming removed 3 bases at V and 2 bases at J, with 23 bases between. The CDR3 nucleotides are TGTGCCAGCAGCTTGGAGGAGAGAGGGGGATTATGGACCAAAAACATTCAGTACTTC. Protein sequence: CASSLEERGGLWTKNIQYF.